The next 26 T cell receptor beta chains were all read from a single sample in a study of T cells in Graves' hyperthyroidism and ophthalmopathy (dated by TCRdb to about 2019). The library came from multiplex PCR. Data came from an Illumina HiSeq 2000. TCR beta CDR3 regions were amplified from RNA transcripts. The TCR CDR3 was subjected to a first round of RT-PCR using the HTBI primer set and the Qiagen OneStep RT-PCR kit. In-frame beta chains were kept once TCRdb had trimmed the public reads at Q25 with fastp and called clones with MiXCR. CDR3 protein sequences are deduplicated, and each keeps its most common genes and DNA. This sample comprises roughly 380,000 distinct CDR3 sequences, approximately 13% of them detected only once. The ten largest account for 8% to 13% of the sample. Material: blood. The receptor source for this set is a woman aged 55-70 years with Graves' hyperthyroidism.

This clonotype was observed a handful of times. This sequence joins TRBV6-1 and TRBJ2-5; TRBD1 agrees at 9 bases. Germline-derived CDR1 and CDR2 are MNHNS and SASEGT. The CDR3 loop spans 13 amino acids. The junction had 1 base not matched to a gene; V was cut back by 5 bases and J by 3 bases. CDR3 sequence reads: CASSWDREETQYF. CDR3 bases: TGTGCCAGCAGTTGGGACAGGGAAGAGACCCAGTACTTC.

Many counts were recorded for this clonotype. The chain employs TRBV27 and TRBJ2-6, with TRBD1 identical over 7 bases. V lost 8 bases, J lost 3 bases, and 10 bases stayed unmatched. The CDR3 is 16 amino acids. Germline-derived CDR1 and CDR2 are MNHEY and SMNVEV (reference sequence). The CDR3 region is CASQRGRAGGANVLTF. Here the CDR3 DNA reads TGTGCCAGCCAGAGGGGGCGCGCTGGTGGGGCCAACGTCCTGACTTTC.

The chain combines TRBV11-3 with TRBJ2-2, with 7 bases fitting TRBD2. J lost 0 bases, V lost 5 bases, and 15 bases had no gene match. In germline, CDR1 is SGHNT, CDR2 YENEEA. The length of the CDR3 is 19 residues. This CDR3 is CASSPWEGLFRSNTGELFF. CDR3 in DNA: TGTGCCAGCAGCCCATGGGAGGGACTATTCCGGTCGAACACCGGGGAGCTGTTTTTT.

The rearrangement links TRBV9 to TRBJ2-3; 7 bases match TRBD2. V shed 2 bases and J 6 bases; nucleotides not matched to a gene: 9. CDR3 length: 15 residues. CDR1 and CDR2 from the germline V gene are SGDLS and YYNGEE. CDR3 nucleotide sequence: TGTGCCAGCAGCGTGGCTAGCGGCCGACTTGATACGCAGTATTTT. Its protein product is CASSVASGRLDTQYF.

This clonotype came up many times. J is TRBJ2-7 and V is TRBV12-3 or TRBV12-4; 12 bases are shared with TRBD2. The CDR3 has 16 amino acids. V trimming: 5 bases; J trimming: 7 bases; junction bases outside the gene matches: 12. CDR3 DNA sequence: TGTGCCAGCAGTCCCTCGACTAGCGGGAGTGCTGCGGAGCAGTACTTC. As protein: CASSPSTSGSAAEQYF.

There are many counts of this clonotype. The chain recombines TRBV2 with TRBJ2-4; no firm D call. CDR1 is SNHLY, CDR2 FYNNEI, per germline. The V gene lost 8 bases and the J gene lost 0 bases, with 11 bases spanning the gap. The CDR3 contains 14 residues. The CDR3 sequence is CASANTLAKNIQYF. CDR3 nucleotide sequence: TGTGCCAGCGCGAATACCCTAGCCAAAAACATTCAGTACTTC. Drawing the rest from reference TRBV2 and TRBJ2-4, the complete variable domain is EPEVTQTPSHQVTQMGQEVILRCVPISNHLYFYWYRQILGQKVEFLVSFYNNEISEKSEIFDDQFSVERPDGSNFTLKIRSTKLEDSAMYFCASANTLAKNIQYFGAGTRLSVL.

This clonotype was seen many times. The CDR3 DNA follows: TGTGCCAGCAGTTTGAGACGTTTACCAGATACGCAGTATTTT. This gives the protein CASSLRRLPDTQYF. This chain links TRBV12-3 or TRBV12-4 with TRBJ2-3; D uncertain. Trimming shortened V by 3 bases and J by 4 bases, and 11 bases separated the two germline ends. This CDR3 spans 14 amino acids.

This clonotype was observed a few times. V and J are TRBV19 and TRBJ2-1; 12 nucleotides align to TRBD2. The CDR3 length is 16 residues. Germline trimming cut 5 bases from V and 8 bases from J; bases unmatched to any gene: 10. CDR1 is LNHDA, CDR2 SQIVND, per germline (reference sequence). The CDR3 is CASSFRLAGVGDEQFF. The CDR3 nucleotides are TGTGCCAGTAGTTTCAGACTAGCGGGAGTTGGCGATGAGCAGTTCTTC.

This clonotype was seen ten or more times. The rearrangement joins TRBV20-1 to TRBJ2-1; D is perhaps TRBD1 (5 bases). This CDR3 spans 15 amino acids. The V end was cut by 3 bases, the J end by 0 bases, with 12 bases between. The germline V gene has CDR1 DFQATT and CDR2 SNEGSKA (reference sequence). For the CDR3, the DNA is TGCAGTGCTAGGCTACAGGAAAACTCCTACAATGAGCAGTTCTTC. This encodes CSARLQENSYNEQFF.

This clonotype was seen repeatedly, ten times or more. The rearrangement links TRBV6-2 or TRBV6-3 to TRBJ2-7, with 12 bases aligning to TRBD2. The CDR3 length is 14 residues. The germline V gene has CDR1 MNHEY and CDR2 SVGEGT. V was pared by 2 bases and J by 6 bases, with 2 bases of the junction left unmatched. CDR3 sequence (DNA): TGTGCCAGCAGTTACGGACTAGCGGGAATCGAGCAGTACTTC. As protein: CASSYGLAGIEQYF.

This clonotype was detected many times. The rearrangement joins TRBV10-1 to TRBJ1-5; D unclear. The CDR3 length is 16 residues. Germline lookup yields CDR1 WNHNN and CDR2 SYGVQD (reference sequence). V was pared by 6 bases and J by 2 bases, with 17 bases between. CDR3 amino acids: CASSVRTAIGNQPQHF. DNA for the CDR3: TGCGCCAGCAGCGTTAGGACGGCGATTGGCAATCAGCCCCAGCATTTT.

This clonotype was observed at least ten times. The chain links TRBV30 to TRBJ1-2, with D tentatively TRBD1 (6 bases). The CDR3 consists of 15 residues. From germline, CDR1 is GTSNPN and CDR2 SVGIG (reference sequence). Trimming took 2 bases from V and 0 from J, leaving 13 bases between them. CDR3 in amino acids: CAWSKQGLANYGYTF. The DNA for the CDR3 is TGTGCCTGGAGTAAACAGGGTTTAGCTAACTATGGCTACACCTTC.

This clonotype was seen ten or more times. CDR3 in amino acids: CASSPLAGEVHEQYF. CDR3 bases: TGTGCCAGCAGCCCACTAGCGGGGGAAGTCCACGAGCAGTACTTC. This chain connects TRBV6-1 to TRBJ2-7; 11 nucleotides match TRBD2. V dropped 6 bases and J dropped 5; count of bases not matched to a gene: 9. The CDR3 sequence is 15 residues long. The germline V gene encodes CDR1 MNHNS and CDR2 SASEGT.

This clonotype was found many times. The rearrangement joins TRBV7-9 to TRBJ2-7; TRBD2 matches at 9 bases. The V and J ends lost 5 bases and 3 bases, in that order; junction bases with no gene match: 20. Germline values: CDR1 SEHNR, CDR2 FQNEAQ (reference sequence). The CDR3 is 19 residues long. CDR3 region: CASSLSPIWVLAGYYEQYF. CDR3 DNA sequence: TGTGCCAGCAGCCTCTCCCCCATTTGGGTTCTAGCGGGATACTACGAGCAGTACTTC.

V usage is TRBV19 and J usage is TRBJ1-3; no definite D call. CDR3 length: 16 residues. V lost 5 bases to trimming and J lost 0 bases, with 14 bases between them. Germline V CDR1 and CDR2: LNHDA, SQIVND (reference sequence). The CDR3 DNA reads as TGTGCCAGTAGTGTAAGGACGGGATACTCTGGAAACACCATATATTTT. Amino acids: CASSVRTGYSGNTIYF.

V and J are TRBV5-1 and TRBJ2-5, with TRBD2 matching over 11 bases. Germline loops: CDR1 SGHRS, CDR2 YFSETQ. V gave up 4 bases and J gave up 2 bases; unmatched junction bases: 4. CDR3 length: 15 residues. The CDR3 reads CASSAGLAVQETQYF. The CDR3 DNA follows: TGCGCCAGCAGCGCGGGACTAGCGGTTCAAGAGACCCAGTACTTC.

On this clonotype: Since a much larger clone is just one base distant, this may be a read error. The V call is TRBV20-1, the J call TRBJ2-1; 13 bases map to TRBD2. With V trimmed by 0 bases and J by 9 bases, 5 bases remained unmatched. Germline V lookup: CDR1 DFQATT, CDR2 SNEGSKA (reference sequence). The CDR3 sequence is 15 residues long. CDR3: CSARDTSGGGSEQFF. In nucleotides, the CDR3 is TGCAGTGCTAGAGATACTAGCGGGGGGGGTAGTGAGCAGTTCTTC.

The chain links TRBV2 to TRBJ2-1, with 9 bases identical to TRBD2. This CDR3 is 15 amino acids long. The V and J ends lost 7 bases and 7 bases, in that order; junction bases with no gene match: 11. CDR1 is SNHLY and CDR2 is FYNNEI in the germline V gene. CDR3 sequence reads: CASIAGTSIGNEQFF. The CDR3 DNA reads TGTGCCAGCATCGCCGGGACTAGCATAGGGAATGAGCAGTTCTTC. The variable domain in full, completed from reference TRBV2 and TRBJ2-1, reads EPEVTQTPSHQVTQMGQEVILRCVPISNHLYFYWYRQILGQKVEFLVSFYNNEISEKSEIFDDQFSVERPDGSNFTLKIRSTKLEDSAMYFCASIAGTSIGNEQFFGPGTRLTVL.

The rearrangement joins TRBV6-1 to TRBJ2-7; 7 bases agree with TRBD2. Germline V gene data show CDR1 as MNHNS and CDR2 as SASEGT. Trimming took 8 bases from V and 5 from J; bases not matched to a gene: 6. The CDR3 loop spans 12 amino acids. The CDR3 nucleotides are TGTGCCAGCGCTCCAGGGAGGGACGAGCAGTACTTC. Translation: CASAPGRDEQYF.

The chain recombines TRBV25-1 with TRBJ1-3; a possible D gene is TRBD1 (6 bases). The CDR3 is 13 residues long. CDR1 is MGHDK, CDR2 SYGVNS, per germline. V was pared by 7 bases and J by 3 bases, with 10 bases between. Written as DNA, the CDR3 is TGTGCCAGCAAAAACAGGGTTGGAAACACCATATATTTT. This codes for CASKNRVGNTIYF.

There are many counts of this clonotype. V usage is TRBV18 and J usage is TRBJ2-2, with TRBD2 matching 10 bases. The trim removed 0 bases at V and 7 bases at J, leaving 8 bases unmatched. This CDR3 is 17 amino acids long. The germline V gene has CDR1 KGHSH and CDR2 LQKENI. The DNA of the CDR3 is TGTGCCAGCTCACCACCTAAAGCTAGCGGGAGCTTCGGGGAGCTGTTTTTT. It encodes CASSPPKASGSFGELFF.

Comments on this clonotype: This may be a read error, as it is one base from a much larger clone. The rearrangement uses TRBV11-3 and TRBJ2-5; D not certain. Germline V gene data show CDR1 as SGHNT and CDR2 as YENEEA. The CDR3 loop spans 13 amino acids. CDR3 sequence reads: CASGLYGQETQYF. The CDR3 region has the DNA TGTGCCAGCGGCTTATATGGTCAAGAGACCCAGTACTTC.

The chain employs TRBV7-9 and TRBJ2-1, with TRBD2 matching 14 bases. Germline V gives CDR1 SEHNR, CDR2 FQNEAQ (reference sequence). The CDR3 is made up of 18 amino acids. The V gene end was trimmed by 5 bases and the J gene end by 8 bases; junction bases not matched to a gene: 14. CDR3 sequence: CASSTRGLAGGIVDEQFF. CDR3 nucleotides: TGTGCCAGCAGCACCCGAGGACTAGCGGGAGGAATCGTAGATGAGCAGTTCTTC.

The V and J genes are TRBV13 and TRBJ2-1; a possible D gene is TRBD1 (5 bases). CDR3 length: 16 residues. Trimming removed 1 base at V and 8 bases at J, with 18 bases between. Germline V CDR1 and CDR2: PRHDT, FYEKMQ (reference sequence). CDR3: CASSLEEGVGWDEQFF. The CDR3 nucleotides read TGTGCCAGCAGCTTAGAGGAAGGGGTAGGGTGGGATGAGCAGTTCTTC.

This clonotype was observed many times. The CDR3 spells CASKGGGSTDTQYF. In DNA form, the CDR3 reads TGTGCCAGCAAGGGGGGAGGGAGCACAGATACGCAGTATTTT. The chain couples TRBV28 to TRBJ2-3; possibly TRBD2 for D (7 bases). The CDR3 is 14 residues long. V shed 7 bases and J shed 0 bases, with 11 bases lying between them. The germline V gene has CDR1 MDHEN and CDR2 SYDVKM.

This clonotype has at least ten counts. This chain links TRBV19 with TRBJ1-5; D gene ambiguous. V was trimmed by 0 bases and J by 0 bases, leaving 9 bases between them. Per germline, CDR1 LNHDA and CDR2 SQIVND (reference sequence). This CDR3 is built from 16 residues. The CDR3 DNA reads TGTGCCAGTAGTATAGAGTATGGATATAGCAATCAGCCCCAGCATTTT. Translating it yields CASSIEYGYSNQPQHF.